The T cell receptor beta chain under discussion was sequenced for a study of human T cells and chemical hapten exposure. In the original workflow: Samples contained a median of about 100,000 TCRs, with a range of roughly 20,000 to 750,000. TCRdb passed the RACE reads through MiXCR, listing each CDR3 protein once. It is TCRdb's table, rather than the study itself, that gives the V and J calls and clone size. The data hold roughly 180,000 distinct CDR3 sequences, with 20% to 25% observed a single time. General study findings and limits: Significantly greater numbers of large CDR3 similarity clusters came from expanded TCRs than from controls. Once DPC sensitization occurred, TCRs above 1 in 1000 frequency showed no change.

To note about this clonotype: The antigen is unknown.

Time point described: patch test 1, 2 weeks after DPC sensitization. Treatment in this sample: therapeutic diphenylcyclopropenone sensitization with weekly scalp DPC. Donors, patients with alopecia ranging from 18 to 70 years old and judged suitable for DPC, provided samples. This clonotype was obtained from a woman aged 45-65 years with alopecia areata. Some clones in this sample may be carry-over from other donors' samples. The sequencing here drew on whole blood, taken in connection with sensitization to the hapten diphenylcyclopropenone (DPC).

The CDR3: CASSPRGRGYGNTIYF. The CDR3 DNA reads as TGTGCCAGCAGTCCCCGGGGTAGGGGCTACGGAAACACCATATATTTT. The chain carries TRBV27 and TRBJ1-3, with D tentatively TRBD1 (5 bases). The CDR3 has 16 amino acids. Germline V gene data show CDR1 as MNHEY and CDR2 as SMNVEV (reference sequence). Trimming left V 5 bases short and J 4 bases short, with 18 bases between.